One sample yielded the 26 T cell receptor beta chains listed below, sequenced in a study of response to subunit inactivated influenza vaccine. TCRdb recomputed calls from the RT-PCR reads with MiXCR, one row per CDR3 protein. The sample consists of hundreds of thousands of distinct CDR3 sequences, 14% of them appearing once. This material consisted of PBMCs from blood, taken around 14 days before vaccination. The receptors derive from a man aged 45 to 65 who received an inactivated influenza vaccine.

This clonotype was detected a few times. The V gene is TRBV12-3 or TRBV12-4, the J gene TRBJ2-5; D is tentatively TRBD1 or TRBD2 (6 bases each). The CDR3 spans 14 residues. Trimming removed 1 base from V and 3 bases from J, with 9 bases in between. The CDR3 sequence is CASSLVGGKETQYF. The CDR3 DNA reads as TGTGCCAGCAGTTTAGTCGGGGGCAAAGAGACCCAGTACTTC.

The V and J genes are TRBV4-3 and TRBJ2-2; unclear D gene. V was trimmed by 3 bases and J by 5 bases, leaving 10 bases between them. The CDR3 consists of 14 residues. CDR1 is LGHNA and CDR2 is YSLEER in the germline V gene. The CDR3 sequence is CASSHNYGTGELFF. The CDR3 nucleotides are TGCGCCAGCAGCCACAACTATGGGACCGGGGAGCTGTTTTTT.

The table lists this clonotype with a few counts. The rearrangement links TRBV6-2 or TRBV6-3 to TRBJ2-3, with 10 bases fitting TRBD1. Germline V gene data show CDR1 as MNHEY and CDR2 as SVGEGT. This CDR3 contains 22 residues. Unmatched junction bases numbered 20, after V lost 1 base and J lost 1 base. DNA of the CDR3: TGTGCCAGCAGTTACTGGGGCATGACAGGGGGCCAGACAGCTCAACGCACAGATACGCAGTATTTT. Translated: CASSYWGMTGGQTAQRTDTQYF.

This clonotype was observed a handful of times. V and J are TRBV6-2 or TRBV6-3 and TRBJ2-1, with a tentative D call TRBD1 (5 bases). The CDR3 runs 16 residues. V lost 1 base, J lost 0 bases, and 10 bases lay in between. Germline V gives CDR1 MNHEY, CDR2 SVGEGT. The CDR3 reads CASSYFGASSYNEQFF. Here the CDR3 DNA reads TGTGCCAGCAGTTACTTTGGGGCCAGCTCCTACAATGAGCAGTTCTTC.

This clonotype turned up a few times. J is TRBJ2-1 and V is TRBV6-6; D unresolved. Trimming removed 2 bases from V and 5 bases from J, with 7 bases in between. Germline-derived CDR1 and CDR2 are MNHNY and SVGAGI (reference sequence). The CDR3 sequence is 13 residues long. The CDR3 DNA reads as TGTGCCAGCAGTTACCTTTGGAACAATGAGCAGTTCTTC. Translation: CASSYLWNNEQFF.

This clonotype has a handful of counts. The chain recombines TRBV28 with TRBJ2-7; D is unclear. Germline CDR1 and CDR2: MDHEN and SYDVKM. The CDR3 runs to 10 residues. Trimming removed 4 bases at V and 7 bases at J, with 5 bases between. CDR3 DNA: TGTGCCAGCAGTTCGAGGGAGCAGTACTTC. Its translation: CASSSREQYF.

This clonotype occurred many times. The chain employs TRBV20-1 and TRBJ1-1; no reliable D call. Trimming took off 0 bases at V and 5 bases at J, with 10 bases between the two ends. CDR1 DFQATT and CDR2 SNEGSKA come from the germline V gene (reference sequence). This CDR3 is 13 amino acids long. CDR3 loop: CSARDGGDTEAFF. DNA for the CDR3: TGCAGTGCTAGAGATGGCGGGGATACTGAAGCTTTCTTT.

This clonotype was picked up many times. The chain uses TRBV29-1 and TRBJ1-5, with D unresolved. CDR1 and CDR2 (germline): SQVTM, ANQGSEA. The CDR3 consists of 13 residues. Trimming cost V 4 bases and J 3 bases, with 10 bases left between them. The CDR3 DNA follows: TGCAGCGTTGCGGTGGAAGTCAATCAGCCCCAGCATTTT. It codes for CSVAVEVNQPQHF.

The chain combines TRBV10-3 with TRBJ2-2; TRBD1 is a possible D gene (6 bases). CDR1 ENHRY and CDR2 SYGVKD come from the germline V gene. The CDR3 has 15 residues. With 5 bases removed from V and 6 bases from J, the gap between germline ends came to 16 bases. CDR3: CAISSGTPSSGELFF. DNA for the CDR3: TGTGCCATCAGTTCCGGGACACCCTCTTCCGGGGAGCTGTTTTTT.

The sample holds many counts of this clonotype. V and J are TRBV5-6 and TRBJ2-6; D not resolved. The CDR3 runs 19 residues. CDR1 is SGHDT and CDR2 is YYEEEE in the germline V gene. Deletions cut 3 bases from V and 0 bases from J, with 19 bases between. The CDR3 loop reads CASSSDAQILFSGANVLTF. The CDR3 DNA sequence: TGTGCCAGCAGCTCCGATGCCCAGATCCTCTTCTCTGGGGCCAACGTCCTGACTTTC.

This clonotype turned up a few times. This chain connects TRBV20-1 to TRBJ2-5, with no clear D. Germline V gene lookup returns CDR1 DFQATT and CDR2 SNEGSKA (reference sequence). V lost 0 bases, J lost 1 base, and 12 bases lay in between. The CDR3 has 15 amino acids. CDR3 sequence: CSARDRNSPQETQYF. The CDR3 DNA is TGCAGTGCTAGAGATCGGAACAGCCCCCAAGAGACCCAGTACTTC.

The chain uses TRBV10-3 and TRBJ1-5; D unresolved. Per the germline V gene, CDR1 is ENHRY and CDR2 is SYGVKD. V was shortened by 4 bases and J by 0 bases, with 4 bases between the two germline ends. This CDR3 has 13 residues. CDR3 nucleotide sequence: TGTGCCATCAGTGGGGTTAGCAATCAGCCCCAGCATTTT. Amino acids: CAISGVSNQPQHF.

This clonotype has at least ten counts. The DNA of the CDR3 is TGCAGCGTTGGGTTGGGTTATGGATGGGCCACAGATACGCAGTATTTT. Translated, it gives CSVGLGYGWATDTQYF. The rearrangement links TRBV29-1 to TRBJ2-3; D gene unclear. Germline V gene data show CDR1 as SQVTM and CDR2 as ANQGSEA. Trimming stripped 4 bases from V and 2 bases from J, with 19 bases between. The CDR3 is 16 amino acids.

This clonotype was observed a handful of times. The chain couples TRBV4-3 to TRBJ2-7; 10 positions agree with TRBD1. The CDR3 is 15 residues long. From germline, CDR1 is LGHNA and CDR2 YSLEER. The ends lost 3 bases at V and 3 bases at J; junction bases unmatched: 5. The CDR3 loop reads CASSQPGQGFYEQYF. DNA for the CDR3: TGCGCCAGCAGCCAGCCGGGACAGGGGTTCTACGAGCAGTACTTC.

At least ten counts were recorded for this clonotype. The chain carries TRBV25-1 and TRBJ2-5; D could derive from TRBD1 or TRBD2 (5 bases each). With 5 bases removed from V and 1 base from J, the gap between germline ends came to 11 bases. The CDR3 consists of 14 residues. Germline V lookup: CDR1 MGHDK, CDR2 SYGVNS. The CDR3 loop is CASSRGRVQETQYF. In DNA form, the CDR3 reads TGTGCCAGCAGTAGGGGACGGGTCCAAGAGACCCAGTACTTC.

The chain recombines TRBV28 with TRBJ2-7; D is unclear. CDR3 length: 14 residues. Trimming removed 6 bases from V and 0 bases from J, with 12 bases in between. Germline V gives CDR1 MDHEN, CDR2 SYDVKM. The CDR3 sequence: CASSQQISSYEQYF. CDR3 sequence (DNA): TGTGCCAGCAGCCAACAGATCAGCTCCTACGAGCAGTACTTC.

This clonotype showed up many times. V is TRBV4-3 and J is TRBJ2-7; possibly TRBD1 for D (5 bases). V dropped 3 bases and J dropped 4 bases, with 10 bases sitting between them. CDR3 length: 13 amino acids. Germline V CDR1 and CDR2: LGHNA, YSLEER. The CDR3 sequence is CASSQEQGYEQYF. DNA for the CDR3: TGCGCCAGCAGCCAGGAGCAGGGATACGAGCAGTACTTC.

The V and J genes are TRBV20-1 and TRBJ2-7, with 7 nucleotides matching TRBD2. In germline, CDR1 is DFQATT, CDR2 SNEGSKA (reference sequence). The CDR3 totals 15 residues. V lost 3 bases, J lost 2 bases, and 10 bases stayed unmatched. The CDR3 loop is CSARRLAAGTYEQYF. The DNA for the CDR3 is TGCAGTGCTAGGCGACTAGCAGCGGGGACCTACGAGCAGTACTTC.

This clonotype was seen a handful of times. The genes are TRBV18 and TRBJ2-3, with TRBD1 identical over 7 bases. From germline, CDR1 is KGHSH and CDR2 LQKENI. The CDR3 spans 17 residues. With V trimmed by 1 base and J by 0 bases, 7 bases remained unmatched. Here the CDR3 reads CASSPRMGQPSTDTQYF. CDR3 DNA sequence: TGTGCCAGCTCACCACGAATGGGACAGCCTAGCACAGATACGCAGTATTTT.

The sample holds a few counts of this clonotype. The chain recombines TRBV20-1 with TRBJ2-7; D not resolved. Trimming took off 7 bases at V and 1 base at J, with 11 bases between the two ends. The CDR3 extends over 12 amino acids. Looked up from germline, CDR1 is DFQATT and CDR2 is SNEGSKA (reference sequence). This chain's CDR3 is CSVISPSYEQYF. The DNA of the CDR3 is TGCAGTGTTATCAGCCCGTCCTACGAGCAGTACTTC.

CDR3 bases: TGTGCCAGCGGGCAGACGCCAGATACGCAGTATTTT. The encoded protein is CASGQTPDTQYF. V usage is TRBV12-3 or TRBV12-4 and J usage is TRBJ2-3; no clear D gene. The CDR3 is made up of 12 amino acids. The ends were cut back, 8 bases at V and 4 bases at J, with 10 bases in the middle.

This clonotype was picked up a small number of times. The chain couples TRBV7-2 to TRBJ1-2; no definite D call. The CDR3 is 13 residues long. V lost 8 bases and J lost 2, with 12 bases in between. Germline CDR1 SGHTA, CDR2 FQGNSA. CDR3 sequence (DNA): TGTGCCAGCGGAACCCCCCCAAACTATGGCTACACCTTC. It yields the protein CASGTPPNYGYTF.

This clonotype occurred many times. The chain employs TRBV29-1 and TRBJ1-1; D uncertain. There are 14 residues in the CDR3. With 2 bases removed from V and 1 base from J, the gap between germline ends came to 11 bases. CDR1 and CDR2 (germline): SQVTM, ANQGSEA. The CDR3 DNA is TGCAGCGTTGAACCCCCGGCCAGGAACACTGAAGCTTTCTTT. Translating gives CSVEPPARNTEAFF. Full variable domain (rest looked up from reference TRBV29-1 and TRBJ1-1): SAVISQKPSRDICQRGTSLTIQCQVDSQVTMMFWYRQQPGQSLTLIATANQGSEATYESGFVIDKFPISRPNLTFSTLTVSNMSPEDSSIYLCSVEPPARNTEAFFGQGTRLTVV.

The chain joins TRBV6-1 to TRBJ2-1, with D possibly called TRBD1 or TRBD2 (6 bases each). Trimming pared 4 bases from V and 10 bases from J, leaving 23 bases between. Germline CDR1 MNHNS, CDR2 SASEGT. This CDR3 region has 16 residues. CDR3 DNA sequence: TGTGCCAGCAGTGCCCCTAGGCCGCCCGGGGGCACCGAGCAGTTCTTC. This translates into CASSAPRPPGGTEQFF.

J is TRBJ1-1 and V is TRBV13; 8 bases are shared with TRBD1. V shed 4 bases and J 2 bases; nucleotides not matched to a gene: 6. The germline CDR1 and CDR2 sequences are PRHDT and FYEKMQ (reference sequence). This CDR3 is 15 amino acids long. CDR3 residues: CASSYDRGSNTEAFF. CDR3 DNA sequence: TGTGCCAGCAGCTACGACAGGGGATCTAACACTGAAGCTTTCTTT.

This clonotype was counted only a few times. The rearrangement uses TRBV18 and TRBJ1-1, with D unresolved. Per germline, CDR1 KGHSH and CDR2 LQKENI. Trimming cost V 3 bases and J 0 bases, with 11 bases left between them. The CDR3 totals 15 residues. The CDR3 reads CASSPRRALNTEAFF. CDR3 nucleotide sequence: TGTGCCAGCTCACCCCGAAGGGCGCTGAACACTGAAGCTTTCTTT.